This T cell receptor (beta chain) was identified in a study of CD8 T cells in Susac syndrome. General study results and limits: As the study acknowledged, the number of individuals in its TCR sequencing and HLA analysis was relatively small.

Note on this clonotype: Its antigen remains unknown.

The RNA, about 0.45 to 1 ug, was put through reverse transcription using random hexamers. TCRdb reanalysed the immunoSEQ multiplex PCR reads using MiXCR and keeps one entry per CDR3 protein. The sample holds about 430,000 distinct CDR3 sequences; more than 80% are singletons and the top ten take about 0.12%. J was trimmed by 2 bases and V by 11 bases; bases with no gene match: 12. Germline V gene data show CDR1 as ENHRY and CDR2 as SYGVKD. This CDR3 region has 15 residues. TCR beta from blood CD8+ and CD4+ T cells was sequenced. In the multiple sclerosis control group, patients were treatment-naive and had stable or active relapsing-remitting disease. FACS was used to enrich TEMRA cells, whereas the CD8+ and CD4+ T cells were obtained by negative isolation.

The material sequenced was CD8+ T cells from PBMCs. This clonotype originated in a human donor with multiple sclerosis. The chain links TRBV10-3 to TRBJ1-1, with TRBD1 identical over 9 bases. CDR3 bases: TGTGCCTCCAATCTCGGGGGACAGGGTAACACTGAAGCTTTCTTT. Translating it yields CASNLGGQGNTEAFF.